The 26 T cell receptor beta chains reported below all come from one sample, sequenced in a study of immune evolution from preneoplasia to lung adenocarcinoma. Assay used: immunoSEQ multiplex PCR; TCRdb lists only in-frame clones, some missing. The profile shows some 5,700 clones, about 82% of them singletons. Sample: FFPE adjacent normal lung tissue. The origin of the receptors is a donor older than 65 with lung adenocarcinoma.

This clone has only a few counts. This chain connects TRBV6-5 to TRBJ1-1, with D possibly matching TRBD1 (5 bases). The germline V gene has CDR1 MNHEY and CDR2 SVGAGI. This CDR3 region has 13 residues. V lost 10 bases and J 4 bases, leaving 16 bases between the germline ends. The CDR3 loop reads CATYRGAGTEAFF. Written as DNA, the CDR3 is TGTGCCACCTATAGAGGGGCAGGCACTGAAGCTTTCTTT.

The genes are TRBV2 and TRBJ2-5; the D is unclear. Germline assignment: CDR1 SNHLY and CDR2 FYNNEI. The CDR3 spans 11 residues. Deletions cut 6 bases from V and 5 bases from J, with 7 bases between. The CDR3 region is CASRMGETQYF. In nucleotides, the CDR3 is TGTGCCAGCAGGATGGGGGAGACCCAGTACTTC. The full variable domain, in which reference TRBV2 and TRBJ2-5 provide the parts outside the CDR3, is EPEVTQTPSHQVTQMGQEVILRCVPISNHLYFYWYRQILGQKVEFLVSFYNNEISEKSEIFDDQFSVERPDGSNFTLKIRSTKLEDSAMYFCASRMGETQYFGPGTRLLVL.

The DNA of the CDR3 is TGTGCCAGCCTAACAGGGGGGAGTGAGGGCTACACCTTC. It encodes CASLTGGSEGYTF. The V gene is TRBV2, the J gene TRBJ1-2; the match to TRBD1 covers 8 bases. CDR1 SNHLY and CDR2 FYNNEI come from the germline V gene. The CDR3 is made up of 13 amino acids. After removal of 8 bases from V and 8 bases from J, the junction contained 10 bases not matched to a gene.

V usage is TRBV11-3 and J usage is TRBJ2-1; D call uncertain. Deletions cut 2 bases from V and 9 bases from J, with 8 bases between. CDR3 size: 12 residues. Germline CDR1 reads SGHNT; CDR2 reads YENEEA. The CDR3 DNA reads as TGTGCCAGCAGCTTATCCCAGGTTGAGCAGTTCTTC. Amino acids: CASSLSQVEQFF.

The chain joins TRBV6-4 to TRBJ2-7; 8 positions agree with TRBD1. Trimming cost V 0 bases and J 2 bases; bases outside gene matches: 9. Germline CDR1 reads MRHNA; CDR2 reads SNTAGT. The CDR3 loop spans 17 amino acids. CDR3 protein: CASSDSESDRDPYEQYF. CDR3 nucleotides: TGTGCCAGCAGTGACTCGGAATCGGACAGGGACCCCTACGAGCAGTACTTC.

The chain joins TRBV5-1 to TRBJ2-3; 12 bases match TRBD2. There are 15 residues in the CDR3. CDR1 and CDR2 (germline): SGHRS, YFSETQ. The trim removed 5 bases at V and 4 bases at J, leaving 5 bases unmatched. The CDR3 nucleotides read TGCGCCAGCAGTTCGGCTAGCGGGAGGGCAGATACGCAGTATTTT. Residues: CASSSASGRADTQYF.

The chain recombines TRBV30 with TRBJ1-1; tentative D call: TRBD1 (5 bases). Trimming left V 0 bases short and J 7 bases short, with 15 bases between. The CDR3 has 14 amino acids. Germline CDR1 reads GTSNPN; CDR2 reads SVGIG (reference sequence). The CDR3 coding sequence is TGTGCCTGGAGTGTAGGTGGAGGGGTCCTTGAAGCTTTCTTT. Translation gives CAWSVGGGVLEAFF.

The gene calls are TRBV19 and TRBJ2-7; either TRBD1 or TRBD2 may fit D (6 bases each). This CDR3 comprises 14 residues. Germline V gene lookup returns CDR1 LNHDA and CDR2 SQIVND (reference sequence). The V end lost 8 bases, the J end lost 2 bases, and 16 bases lay between the germline ends. CDR3 amino acids: CASGAGQSTYEQYF. Here the CDR3 DNA reads TGTGCCAGTGGGGCGGGACAATCAACCTACGAGCAGTACTTC.

The chain couples TRBV11-2 to TRBJ2-1; possible D gene TRBD2, 6 bases. The CDR3 is 15 amino acids. The V end lost 5 bases, the J end lost 1 base, and 12 bases lay between the germline ends. Per the germline V gene, CDR1 is SGHAT and CDR2 is FQNNGV. The CDR3 region has the DNA TGTGCCAGCAGCCCTCAGGCGGGGTCCTACAATGAGCAGTTCTTC. Its translation is CASSPQAGSYNEQFF.

V is TRBV5-6 and J is TRBJ1-1; TRBD1 matches 8 bases. The CDR3 runs 16 residues. CDR1 SGHDT and CDR2 YYEEEE come from the germline V gene. V trimming: 4 bases; J trimming: 5 bases; junction bases outside the gene matches: 13. CDR3: CASSVAQWTGSTEAFF. In DNA form, the CDR3 reads TGTGCCAGCAGCGTGGCACAATGGACAGGGTCGACTGAAGCTTTCTTT.

V gene TRBV29-1 combines with J gene TRBJ1-5; D possibly corresponds to TRBD1 (5 bases). Trimming pared 3 bases from V and 7 bases from J, leaving 19 bases between. The germline CDR1 and CDR2 sequences are SQVTM and ANQGSEA. This CDR3 comprises 15 residues. The CDR3 spells CSVDLLVGDGQPQHF. The CDR3 coding sequence is TGCAGCGTTGATCTCTTGGTGGGGGACGGGCAGCCCCAGCATTTT.

The J gene is TRBJ2-7, the V gene TRBV5-1, with 10 bases identical to TRBD1. Trimming took 0 bases from V and 4 from J; bases not matched to a gene: 1. Looked up from germline, CDR1 is SGHRS and CDR2 is YFSETQ. This CDR3 has 14 residues. The CDR3 loop reads CASSLGQGAYEQYF. CDR3 nucleotide sequence: TGCGCCAGCAGCTTGGGACAGGGGGCATACGAGCAGTACTTC.

This clone was counted a single time. The chain employs TRBV5-1 and TRBJ2-3; maybe TRBD2 (7 bases). The CDR3 is 15 amino acids. The ends were cut back, 0 bases at V and 2 bases at J, with 10 bases in the middle. Germline V lookup: CDR1 SGHRS, CDR2 YFSETQ. CDR3 sequence: CASSLEGGHTDTQYF. The CDR3 coding sequence is TGCGCCAGCAGCTTGGAGGGGGGGCACACAGATACGCAGTATTTT.

The chain recombines TRBV27 with TRBJ2-3; D is perhaps TRBD2 (7 bases). Trimming took off 4 bases at V and 1 base at J, with 12 bases between the two ends. The length of the CDR3 is 15 residues. Germline CDR1 and CDR2: MNHEY and SMNVEV (reference sequence). In DNA form, the CDR3 reads TGTGCCAGCAGTTGGAGGGGGGGGCGCACAGATACGCAGTATTTT. Protein: CASSWRGGRTDTQYF.

The chain is built from TRBV11-2 and TRBJ1-2; D is undetermined. V lost 4 bases and J lost 0, with 9 bases in between. The V gene's germline CDR1 is SGHAT and CDR2 FQNNGV. This CDR3 is built from 14 residues. CDR3 DNA: TGTGCCAGCAGCTCCCTTGGAGCTAACTATGGCTACACCTTC. This gives the protein CASSSLGANYGYTF.

This chain joins TRBV6-5 and TRBJ2-7; TRBD2 aligns across 8 bases. Germline CDR1 reads MNHEY; CDR2 reads SVGAGI. This CDR3 contains 13 residues. The J segment lost 3 bases and the V segment lost 6 bases, leaving 4 bases of the junction unmatched. This CDR3 reads CASSRLAGYEQYF. The CDR3 DNA sequence: TGTGCCAGCAGCCGTCTAGCGGGCTACGAGCAGTACTTC.

The chain links TRBV4-1 to TRBJ1-2, with D possibly TRBD1 on 5 matching bases. Deletions cut 1 base from V and 6 bases from J, with 21 bases between. The CDR3 is 17 residues long. Germline CDR1 MGHRA, CDR2 YSYEKL. As DNA, the CDR3 is TGCGCCAGCAGCCAAGGGTCGAGTGGAGGGGCCCGCCATGGCTACACCTTC. Its protein product is CASSQGSSGGARHGYTF.

The chain uses TRBV19 and TRBJ2-7, with 7 bases identical to TRBD1. There are 15 residues in the CDR3. V was clipped by 5 bases and J by 6 bases; unmatched bases: 13. Germline V CDR1 and CDR2: LNHDA, SQIVND (reference sequence). CDR3 in amino acids: CASSEGATPVGEQYF. The CDR3 DNA reads as TGTGCCAGTAGTGAGGGGGCGACACCGGTCGGCGAGCAGTACTTC.

This clone has just one count. The chain links TRBV6-5 to TRBJ2-1, with TRBD2 matching 11 bases. Germline CDR1 is MNHEY and CDR2 is SVGAGI. This CDR3 has 14 residues. V lost 0 bases to trimming and J lost 10 bases; unmatched junction nucleotides: 2. The CDR3 region is CASSYSRLAGEQFF. In DNA form, the CDR3 reads TGTGCCAGCAGTTACTCGAGACTAGCGGGAGAGCAGTTCTTC.

Of note for this clone: At one end, the junction sequence differs from germline, possibly due to a read error. The V gene is TRBV30, the J gene TRBJ1-2; unclear D gene. In germline, CDR1 is GTSNPN, CDR2 SVGIG (reference sequence). This CDR3 comprises 11 residues. The CDR3 protein is CTWSNYEGYTF. CDR3 DNA sequence: TGTACCTGGAGTAACTACGAAGGCTACACCTTC.

This sequence joins TRBV29-1 and TRBJ2-1; D not resolved. Trimming took off 2 bases at V and 9 bases at J, with 14 bases between the two ends. Per germline, CDR1 SQVTM and CDR2 ANQGSEA. The CDR3 contains 13 residues. CDR3 amino acids: CSVEKAGRREQFF. DNA of the CDR3: TGCAGCGTTGAAAAGGCCGGCCGTCGTGAGCAGTTCTTC.

The chain is built from TRBV9 and TRBJ2-5, with TRBD2 identical over 11 bases. Germline CDR1 reads SGDLS; CDR2 reads YYNGEE. V shed 3 bases and J 2 bases; nucleotides not matched to a gene: 3. The CDR3 is made up of 15 amino acids. This chain's CDR3 is CASSGGLAVQETQYF. Written as DNA, the CDR3 is TGTGCCAGCAGCGGGGGACTAGCGGTTCAAGAGACCCAGTACTTC.

As to this clone: The sample carries other DNA sequences with the same CDR3. The chain combines TRBV29-1 with TRBJ2-7; 7 nucleotides match TRBD1. J gave up 0 bases and V 6 bases, and 2 bases lay outside the gene matches. The CDR3 contains 12 residues. CDR1 and CDR2 from the germline V gene are SQVTM and ANQGSEA. The CDR3, as DNA: TGCAGCGTCAGGGGGTTCTCCTACGAGCAGTACTTC. This codes for CSVRGFSYEQYF.

The chain combines TRBV29-1 with TRBJ1-3; 7 nucleotides agree with TRBD1. CDR1 is SQVTM and CDR2 is ANQGSEA in the germline V gene. V shed 7 bases and J 3 bases; nucleotides not matched to a gene: 6. The CDR3 loop spans 13 amino acids. The CDR3 loop is CSARQGGGNTIYF. In DNA, the CDR3 is TGCAGCGCACGACAGGGAGGTGGAAACACCATATATTTT.

The chain links TRBV19 to TRBJ2-2; D is unresolved. Germline loops: CDR1 LNHDA, CDR2 SQIVND (reference sequence). Trimming took 3 bases from V and 1 from J, leaving 0 bases between them. CDR3 length: 12 residues. CDR3 nucleotide sequence: TGTGCCAGTAGTATGAACACCGGGGAGCTGTTTTTT. Translation: CASSMNTGELFF. The full variable domain, completed using reference TRBV19 and TRBJ2-2, is DGGITQSPKYLFRKEGQNVTLSCEQNLNHDAMYWYRQDPGQGLRLIYYSQIVNDFQKGDIAEGYSVSREKKESFPLTVTSAQKNPTAFYLCASSMNTGELFFGEGSRLTVL.

The V gene is TRBV29-1, the J gene TRBJ1-2; no firm D call. V was shortened by 6 bases and J by 5 bases, with 16 bases between the two germline ends. Germline values: CDR1 SQVTM, CDR2 ANQGSEA. The CDR3 loop spans 13 amino acids. The CDR3 DNA follows: TGCAGCGTCGAGACGAGGGAGAGGTATGGCTACACCTTC. Translated, it gives CSVETRERYGYTF.